Following are 2 T cell receptor beta chains from one sample sequenced in a study of T-cell reconstitution after alpha-beta-depleted transplantation in children. Molecular barcoding with unique molecular identifiers was used for the TCRbeta library. TCRdb processed the PCR reads anew with MiXCR; each CDR3 protein has one entry. The sample includes 250,000 to 300,000 distinct CDR3 sequences, about a tenth of them seen just once. The material was PBMCs, obtained before TCRalphabeta/CD19-depleted stem cell transplant. These receptors originate from a boy younger than two with acute myeloid leukemia, due to receive a stem cell transplant.

The chain couples TRBV13 to TRBJ2-7; D could derive from TRBD1 or TRBD2 (5 bases each). V lost 1 base, J lost 0 bases, and 10 bases lay in between. Germline V gives CDR1 PRHDT, CDR2 FYEKMQ (reference sequence). This CDR3 spans 15 amino acids. For the CDR3, the DNA is TGTGCCAGCAGCTTAGCGGGGCAGAGCTCCTACGAGCAGTACTTC. Its protein product is CASSLAGQSSYEQYF.

Comment on this clonotype: With a much larger clone just one base away, this may be a read error. In this CDR3 the conserved last residue, phenylalanine or tryptophan, is missing, so a read error is likely. This sequence joins TRBV7-8 and TRBJ1-5; D unresolved. The CDR3 runs to 14 residues. The germline V gene has CDR1 SGHVS and CDR2 FQNEAQ. The V and J ends lost 5 bases and 5 bases respectively, with 13 bases between them. CDR3 coding DNA: TGTGCCAGCAGCAAAGGCCAAAACCATCAGCCCCAGCATGTT. It encodes CASSKGQNHQPQHV.